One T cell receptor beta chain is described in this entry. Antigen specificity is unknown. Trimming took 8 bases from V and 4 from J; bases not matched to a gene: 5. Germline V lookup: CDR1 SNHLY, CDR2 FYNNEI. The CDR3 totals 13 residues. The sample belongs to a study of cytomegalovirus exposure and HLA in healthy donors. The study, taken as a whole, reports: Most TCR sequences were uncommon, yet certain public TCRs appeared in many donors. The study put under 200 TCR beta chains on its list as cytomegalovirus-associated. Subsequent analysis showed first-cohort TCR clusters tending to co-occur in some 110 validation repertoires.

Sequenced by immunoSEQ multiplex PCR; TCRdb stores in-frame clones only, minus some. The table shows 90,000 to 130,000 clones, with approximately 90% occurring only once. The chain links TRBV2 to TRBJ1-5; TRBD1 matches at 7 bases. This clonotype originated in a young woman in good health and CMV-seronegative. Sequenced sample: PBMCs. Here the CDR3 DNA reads TGTGCCAGCGACTTGACAGGGAATCAGCCCCAGCATTTT. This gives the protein CASDLTGNQPQHF.